This TCR beta chain stems from a study of cytomegalovirus exposure and HLA in healthy donors. It was with 60 Vbeta and 13 Jbeta primers that the PCR ran. Authors' data handling: The authors later counted roughly 79 million unique TCR beta chains, some 9.9 million of them shared. Profiling relied on immunoSEQ multiplex PCR, and the TCRdb table lists in-frame clones only, not all of them. From that table come the V and J calls and clone size; the DNA was used to work out D and trimming. Of over 100,000 clones in the sample, around 77% were seen once. Germline CDR1 is MNHEY and CDR2 is SVGAGI. The V end lost 5 bases, the J end lost 8 bases, and 15 bases lay between the germline ends. This CDR3 is 14 amino acids long. With regard to this clone: Its antigen is still unknown.

Study-wide results and caveats: Only CMV serostatus was available as immune exposure information. Earlier findings revealed that most TCR beta V segments proved productive either about 87% or about 30% of the time. The study listed some 160 cytomegalovirus-associated TCR beta chains.

The sequencing input was PBMCs. This clonotype originated in a man in his forties in good health and CMV-seropositive. The rearrangement uses TRBV6-5 and TRBJ1-4; TRBD1 might be the D (6 bases). CDR3 sequence (DNA): TGTGCCAGCAGTCCACAGGGAATTCGGGAAAAACTGTTTTTT. Residues: CASSPQGIREKLFF.